The 2 T cell receptor beta chains in this list originate from one sample, sequenced in a study of shared T cell receptors in the human thymus. Here immunoSEQ multiplex PCR was the method, and the copy in TCRdb shows in-frame clones only, minus some. The sample includes some 700,000 clones, approximately 83% of them seen just once. These data were also filed under a second study, of human thymus T cells.

The sample was thymocytes. Receptors originate from a girl under three years old with a congenital heart defect.

The V and J genes are TRBV7-6 and TRBJ2-2, with 15 bases aligning to TRBD2. V lost 2 bases, J lost 3 bases, and 7 bases stayed unmatched. The CDR3 extends over 19 amino acids. CDR1 SGHVS and CDR2 FNYEAQ come from the germline V gene. The DNA for the CDR3 is TGTGCCAGCAGCTTACCTGGACTAGCGGGGGGGAGGGACACCGGGGAGCTGTTTTTT. Its translation is CASSLPGLAGGRDTGELFF.

The CDR3 here is CASSSTGDHYNEQFF. The CDR3 DNA reads TGTGCCAGCAGTTCGACAGGGGATCACTACAATGAGCAGTTCTTC. The chain recombines TRBV28 with TRBJ2-1; 8 nucleotides align to TRBD1. With V trimmed by 4 bases and J by 3 bases, 5 bases remained unmatched. Germline V gives CDR1 MDHEN, CDR2 SYDVKM. This CDR3 region has 15 residues.